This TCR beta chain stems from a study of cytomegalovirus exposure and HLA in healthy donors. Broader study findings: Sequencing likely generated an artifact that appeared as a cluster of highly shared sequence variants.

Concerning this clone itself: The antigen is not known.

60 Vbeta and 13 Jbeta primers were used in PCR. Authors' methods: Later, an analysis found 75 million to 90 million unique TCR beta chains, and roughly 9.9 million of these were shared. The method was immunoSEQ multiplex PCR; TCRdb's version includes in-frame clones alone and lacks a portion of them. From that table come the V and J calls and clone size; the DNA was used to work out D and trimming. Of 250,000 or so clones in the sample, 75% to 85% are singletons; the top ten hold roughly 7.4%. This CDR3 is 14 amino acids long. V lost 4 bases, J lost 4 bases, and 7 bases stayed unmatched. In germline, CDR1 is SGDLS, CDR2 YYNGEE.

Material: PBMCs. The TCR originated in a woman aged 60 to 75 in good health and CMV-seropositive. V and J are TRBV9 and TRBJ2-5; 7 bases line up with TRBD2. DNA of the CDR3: TGTGCCAGCAGCCCTACCCCGGGGGGAGAGACCCAGTACTTC. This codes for CASSPTPGGETQYF.